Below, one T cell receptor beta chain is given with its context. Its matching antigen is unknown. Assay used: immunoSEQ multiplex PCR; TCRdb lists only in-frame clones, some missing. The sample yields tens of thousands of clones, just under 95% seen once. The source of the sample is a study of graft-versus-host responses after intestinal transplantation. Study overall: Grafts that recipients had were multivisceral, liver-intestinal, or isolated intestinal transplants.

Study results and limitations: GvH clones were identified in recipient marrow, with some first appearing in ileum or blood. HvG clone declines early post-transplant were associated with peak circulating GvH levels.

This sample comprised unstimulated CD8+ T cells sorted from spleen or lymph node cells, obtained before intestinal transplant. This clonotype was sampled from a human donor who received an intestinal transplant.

The CDR3, as DNA: TGTGCCAGCAGCCAAGATCGGTCGGGCTACACCTTC. Translating it yields CASSQDRSGYTF. J is TRBJ1-2 and V is TRBV4-2, with no clear D. The CDR3 spans 12 residues. Germline CDR1 reads LGHNA; CDR2 reads YNFKEQ. V lost 0 bases to trimming and J lost 8 bases, with 7 bases between them.